This T cell receptor (beta chain) was obtained from a study of blood T cells in healthy people across ages. The CDR3 totals 16 residues. Trimming at V came to 2 bases and at J to 1 base, leaving 6 bases not matched to a gene. The second PCR ran 7 to 11 cycles with a sample-barcoded 5' primer and J-beta primers. Using its own MiXCR run on the 5' RACE reads, TCRdb lists one record per CDR3 protein. The repertoire consists of approximately 690,000 distinct CDR3 sequences, with approximately 50% occurring once and the leading ten covering 30% to 45%. Specimen: blood. The chain joins TRBV12-3 or TRBV12-4 to TRBJ1-2; 8 bases line up with TRBD1. This TCR derives from a man aged 60 to 75 in good health. As DNA, the CDR3 is TGTGCCAGCAGTTTATGGGGGGGACAGGTTAACTATGGCTACACCTTC. Protein: CASSLWGGQVNYGYTF.